This T cell receptor beta chain originates from a study of long-term antiretroviral therapy in people with HIV. The V end was cut by 2 bases, the J end by 9 bases, with 6 bases between. The CDR3 is made up of 11 amino acids. Germline values: CDR1 SGHRS, CDR2 YFSETQ. Overall study results and limits: ART-treated samples gained diversity yet remained below transplant donor controls.

The run of the v3.0 immunoSEQ assay was at survey level. Here immunoSEQ multiplex PCR was the method, and the copy in TCRdb shows in-frame clones only, minus some. The table includes approximately 22,000 clones, around 80% detected once. Turning to this clone: Its antigen is not known.

The V gene is TRBV5-1, the J gene TRBJ2-1; D unresolved. The sequencing used unsorted PBMCs, collected 1.9 years after starting antiretroviral therapy. The source of this sequence is a woman aged 50 to 60 with HIV. The chain's CDR3 is CASSFSIEQFF. The CDR3 nucleotides are TGCGCCAGCAGCTTCTCGATTGAGCAGTTCTTC.